This T cell receptor (beta chain) was identified in a study of cytomegalovirus exposure and HLA in healthy donors. Study outcomes and limitations: Per published reports, the classifier diagnosed cytomegalovirus status with high specificity and sensitivity. The CMV antigen specificity of a few CMV-associated chains was confirmed through in vitro analysis.

In this sample, this clone turned up once. What it binds is unknown. Deletions cut 0 bases from V and 8 bases from J, with 13 bases between. Germline V lookup: CDR1 LNHDA, CDR2 SQIVND (reference sequence). The CDR3 has 15 amino acids. 13 Jbeta primers and 60 Vbeta primers were used for the PCR. Generated by immunoSEQ multiplex PCR, the TCRdb table keeps only in-frame clones and is missing some. Of 75,000 to 100,000 clones detected, around 82% appear once; the ten largest clones hold 4.5% to 6.5%. The rearrangement links TRBV19 to TRBJ1-4; D perhaps matches TRBD1 (6 bases). Material: PBMCs. This clonotype was sampled from a man aged 40-49 years in good health and CMV-seropositive. The CDR3 spells CASSIDQGSPEKLFF. CDR3 DNA sequence: TGTGCCAGTAGTATAGATCAGGGGAGCCCAGAAAAACTGTTTTTT.